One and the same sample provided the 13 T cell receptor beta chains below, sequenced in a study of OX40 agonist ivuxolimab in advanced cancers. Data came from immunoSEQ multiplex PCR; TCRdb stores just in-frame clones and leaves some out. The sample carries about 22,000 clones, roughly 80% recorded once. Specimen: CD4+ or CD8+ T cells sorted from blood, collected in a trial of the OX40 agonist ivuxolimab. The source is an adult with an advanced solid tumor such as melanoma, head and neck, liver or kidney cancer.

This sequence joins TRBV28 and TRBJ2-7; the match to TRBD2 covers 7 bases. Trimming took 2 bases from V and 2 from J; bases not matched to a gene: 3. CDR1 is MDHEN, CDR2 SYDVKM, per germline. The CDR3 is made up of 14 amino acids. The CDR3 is CASSLTSATYEQYF. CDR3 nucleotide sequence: TGTGCCAGCAGTTTAACTAGCGCTACCTACGAGCAGTACTTC.

This CDR3 reads CASSLPYNEQFF. As DNA, the CDR3 is TGTGCCAGCAGCCTCCCCTACAATGAGCAGTTCTTC. The chain recombines TRBV13 with TRBJ2-1; D is undetermined. This CDR3 is built from 12 residues. Per germline, CDR1 PRHDT and CDR2 FYEKMQ (reference sequence). V lost 5 bases and J lost 2, with 4 bases in between.

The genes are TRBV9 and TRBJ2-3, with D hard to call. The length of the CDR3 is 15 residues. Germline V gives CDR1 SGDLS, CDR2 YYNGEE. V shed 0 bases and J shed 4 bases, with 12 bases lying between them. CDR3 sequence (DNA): TGTGCCAGCAGCGTAGGGACGCTCGGAGCAGATACGCAGTATTTT. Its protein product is CASSVGTLGADTQYF.

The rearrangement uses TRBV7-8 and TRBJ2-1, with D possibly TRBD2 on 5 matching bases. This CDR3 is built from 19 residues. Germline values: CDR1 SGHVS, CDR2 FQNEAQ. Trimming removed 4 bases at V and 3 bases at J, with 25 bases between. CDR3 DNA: TGTGCCAGCAGCTCCGAAGGCGGGCAGCCATCACCCAACTACAATGAGCAGTTCTTC. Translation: CASSSEGGQPSPNYNEQFF. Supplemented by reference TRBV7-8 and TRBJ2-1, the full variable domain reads GAGVSQSPRYKVAKRGQDVALRCDPISGHVSLFWYQQALGQGPEFLTYFQNEAQLDKSGLPSDRFFAERPEGSVSTLKIQRTQQEDSAVYLCASSSEGGQPSPNYNEQFFGPGTRLTVL.

CDR3 sequence (DNA): TGTGCCAGCAGTTTACTAGCGGGAGCCTACAATGAGCAGTTCTTC. It is translated as CASSLLAGAYNEQFF. This chain links TRBV27 with TRBJ2-1, with TRBD2 matching over 10 bases. Germline-derived CDR1 and CDR2 are MNHEY and SMNVEV (reference sequence). This CDR3 has 15 amino acids. V lost 2 bases, J lost 2 bases, and 0 bases stayed unmatched.

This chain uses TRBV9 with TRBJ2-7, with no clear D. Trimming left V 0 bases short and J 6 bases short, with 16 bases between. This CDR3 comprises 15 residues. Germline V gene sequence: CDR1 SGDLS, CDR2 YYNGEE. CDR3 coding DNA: TGTGCCAGCAGCGTAGGGACCAGCTCGGGCGGCGAGCAGTACTTC. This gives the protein CASSVGTSSGGEQYF.

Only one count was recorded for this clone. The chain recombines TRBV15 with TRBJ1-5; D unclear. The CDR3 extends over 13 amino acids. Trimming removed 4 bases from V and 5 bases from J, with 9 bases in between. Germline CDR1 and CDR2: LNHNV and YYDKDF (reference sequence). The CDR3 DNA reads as TGTGCCACCAGCACGAGGGTCCATCAGCCCCAGCATTTT. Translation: CATSTRVHQPQHF.

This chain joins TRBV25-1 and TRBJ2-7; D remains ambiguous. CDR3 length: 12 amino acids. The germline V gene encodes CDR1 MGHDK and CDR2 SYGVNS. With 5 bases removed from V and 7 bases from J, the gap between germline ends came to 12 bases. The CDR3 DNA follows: TGTGCCAGCAGTAACGGAACTTGGGAGCAGTACTTC. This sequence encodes CASSNGTWEQYF.

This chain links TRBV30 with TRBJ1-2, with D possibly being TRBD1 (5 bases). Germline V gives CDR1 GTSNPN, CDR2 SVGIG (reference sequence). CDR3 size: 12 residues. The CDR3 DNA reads TGTGCTCGCGAGGAAGGGGCACCCGGCTACACCTTC. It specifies CAREEGAPGYTF.

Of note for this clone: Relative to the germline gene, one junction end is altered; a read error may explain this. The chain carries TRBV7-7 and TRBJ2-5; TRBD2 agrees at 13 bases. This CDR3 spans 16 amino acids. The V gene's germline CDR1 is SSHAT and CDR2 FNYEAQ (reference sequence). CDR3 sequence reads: CASSPGLAGAGETQYF. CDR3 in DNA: TGTGCTAGCAGCCCCGGACTAGCGGGAGCCGGGGAGACCCAGTACTTC. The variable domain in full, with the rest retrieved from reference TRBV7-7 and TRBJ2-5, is GAGVSQSPRYKVTKRGQDVTLRCDPISSHATLYWYQQALGQGPEFLTYFNYEAQPDKSGLPSDRFSAERPEGSISTLTIQRTEQRDSAMYRCASSPGLAGAGETQYFGPGTRLLVL.

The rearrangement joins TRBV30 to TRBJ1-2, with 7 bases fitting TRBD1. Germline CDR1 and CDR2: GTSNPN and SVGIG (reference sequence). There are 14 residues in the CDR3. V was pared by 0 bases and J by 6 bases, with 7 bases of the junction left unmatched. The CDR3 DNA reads TGTGCCTGGAGTGTGGGCAGGGGGGTCAATGGCTACACCTTC. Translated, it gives CAWSVGRGVNGYTF.

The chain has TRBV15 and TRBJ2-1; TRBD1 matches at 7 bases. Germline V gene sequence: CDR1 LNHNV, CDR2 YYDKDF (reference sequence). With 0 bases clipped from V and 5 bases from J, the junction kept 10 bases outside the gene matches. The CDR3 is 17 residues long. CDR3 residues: CATSRDRATGSDNEQFF. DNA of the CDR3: TGTGCCACCAGCAGAGATAGGGCGACAGGGTCTGACAATGAGCAGTTCTTC.

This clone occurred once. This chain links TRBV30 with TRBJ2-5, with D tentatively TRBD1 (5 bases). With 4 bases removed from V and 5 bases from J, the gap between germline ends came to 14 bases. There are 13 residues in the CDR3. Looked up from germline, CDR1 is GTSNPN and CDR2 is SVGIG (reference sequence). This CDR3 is CAWNKGLGETQYF. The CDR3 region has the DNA TGTGCCTGGAATAAGGGGCTGGGCGAGACCCAGTACTTC.